This record covers a single T cell receptor (beta chain). Per the authors' pipeline: ImmunoSEQ output lacked quality scores and full-length reads, limiting matched filtering. The protocol was immunoSEQ multiplex PCR, while the TCRdb copy is restricted to in-frame clones and leaves out a portion. From that table come the V and J calls and clone size; the DNA was used to work out D and trimming. The profile shows under 850,000 clones, 85% to 95% of them singletons. This specimen comes from a study of shared clonotypes between healthy human individuals. The naive CD8 population came from CD45RO-negative cells selected for CCR7, without terminally differentiated effector memory CD45RA+ cells. This CDR3 spans 13 amino acids. Germline-derived CDR1 and CDR2 are WNHNN and SYGVQD (reference sequence). V was trimmed by 6 bases and J by 6 bases, leaving 15 bases between them.

The sample taken for sequencing was naive CD8+ T cells sorted from blood. The TCR originated in a young man in good health. The gene calls are TRBV10-1 and TRBJ2-7; D might be TRBD1 or TRBD2, each matching 5 bases. The CDR3 loop reads CASSQQDGAEQYF. Written as DNA, the CDR3 is TGCGCCAGCAGCCAACAGGACGGGGCCGAGCAGTACTTC.